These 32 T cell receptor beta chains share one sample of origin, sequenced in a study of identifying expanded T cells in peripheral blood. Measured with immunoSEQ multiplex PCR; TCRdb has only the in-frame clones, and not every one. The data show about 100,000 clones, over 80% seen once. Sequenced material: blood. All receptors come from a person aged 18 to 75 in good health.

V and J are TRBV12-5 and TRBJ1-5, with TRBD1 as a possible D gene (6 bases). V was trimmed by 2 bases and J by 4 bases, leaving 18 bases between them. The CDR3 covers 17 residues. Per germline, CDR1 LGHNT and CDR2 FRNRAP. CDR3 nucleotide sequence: TGTGCTAGTGGTTTGCCCGCAGGGGAGGGATTGAATCAGCCCCAGCATTTT. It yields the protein CASGLPAGEGLNQPQHF.

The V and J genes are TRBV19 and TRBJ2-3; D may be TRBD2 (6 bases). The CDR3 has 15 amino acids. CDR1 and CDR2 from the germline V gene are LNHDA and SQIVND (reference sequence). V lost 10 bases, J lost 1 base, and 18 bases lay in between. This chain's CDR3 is CATLAAGTGTDTQYF. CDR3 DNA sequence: TGTGCCACCTTGGCCGCGGGGACCGGCACAGATACGCAGTATTTT.

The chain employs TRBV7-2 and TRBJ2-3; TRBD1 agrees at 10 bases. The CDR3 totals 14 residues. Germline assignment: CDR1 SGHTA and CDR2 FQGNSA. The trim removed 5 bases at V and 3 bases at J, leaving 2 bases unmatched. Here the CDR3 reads CASSRDRGTDTQYF. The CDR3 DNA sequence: TGTGCCAGCAGCCGGGACAGGGGTACAGATACGCAGTATTTT.

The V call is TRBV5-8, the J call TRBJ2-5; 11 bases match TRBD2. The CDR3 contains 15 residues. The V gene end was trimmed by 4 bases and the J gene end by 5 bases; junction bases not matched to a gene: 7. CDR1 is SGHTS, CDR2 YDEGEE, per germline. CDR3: CASSPKLAGDETQYF. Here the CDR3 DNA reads TGTGCCAGCAGCCCAAAACTAGCGGGAGACGAGACCCAGTACTTC.

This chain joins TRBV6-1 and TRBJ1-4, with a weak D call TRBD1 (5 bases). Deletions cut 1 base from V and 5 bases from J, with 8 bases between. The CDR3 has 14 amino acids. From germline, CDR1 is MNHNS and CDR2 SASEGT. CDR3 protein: CASSEGGNNEKLFF. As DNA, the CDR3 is TGTGCCAGCAGTGAAGGGGGGAACAATGAAAAACTGTTTTTT.

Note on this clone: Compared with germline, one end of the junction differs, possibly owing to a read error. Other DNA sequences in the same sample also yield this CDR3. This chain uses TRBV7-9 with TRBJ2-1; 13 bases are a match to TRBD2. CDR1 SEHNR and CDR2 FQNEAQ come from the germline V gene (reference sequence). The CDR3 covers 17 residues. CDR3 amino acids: CASSFPPTSGRFDEQFF. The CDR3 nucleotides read TGTGCCAGCAGCTTTCCCCCGACTAGCGGGAGGTTCGATGAGCAATTCTTC.

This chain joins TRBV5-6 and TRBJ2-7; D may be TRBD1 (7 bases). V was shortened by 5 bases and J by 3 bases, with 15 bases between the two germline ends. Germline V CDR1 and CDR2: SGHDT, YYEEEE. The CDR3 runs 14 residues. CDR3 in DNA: TGTGCCAGCAGGCGGGCGGGACAGAACTACGAGCAGTACTTC. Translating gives CASRRAGQNYEQYF.

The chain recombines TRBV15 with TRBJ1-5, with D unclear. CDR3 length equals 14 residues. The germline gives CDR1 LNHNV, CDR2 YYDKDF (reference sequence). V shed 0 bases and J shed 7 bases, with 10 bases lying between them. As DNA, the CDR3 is TGTGCCACCAGCAGAGATCTTAATCCCCAGCCCCAGCATTTT. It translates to CATSRDLNPQPQHF.

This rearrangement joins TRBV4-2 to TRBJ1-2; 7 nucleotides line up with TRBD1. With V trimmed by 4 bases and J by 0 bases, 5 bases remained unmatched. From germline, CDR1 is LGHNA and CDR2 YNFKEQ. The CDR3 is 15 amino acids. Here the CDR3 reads CASSPRTGSNYGYTF. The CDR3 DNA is TGTGCCAGCAGCCCTCGGACAGGTTCTAACTATGGCTACACCTTC.

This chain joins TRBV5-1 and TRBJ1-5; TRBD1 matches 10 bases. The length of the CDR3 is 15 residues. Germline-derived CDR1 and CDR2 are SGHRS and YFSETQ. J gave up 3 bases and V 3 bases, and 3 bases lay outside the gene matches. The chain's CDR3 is CASSSTGGINQPQHF. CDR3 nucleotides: TGCGCCAGCAGCTCGACAGGGGGCATCAATCAGCCCCAGCATTTT.

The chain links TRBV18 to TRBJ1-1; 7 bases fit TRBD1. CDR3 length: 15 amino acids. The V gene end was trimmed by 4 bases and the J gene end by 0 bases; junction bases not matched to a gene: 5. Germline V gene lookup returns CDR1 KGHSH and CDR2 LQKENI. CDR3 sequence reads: CASSLLTGLNTEAFF. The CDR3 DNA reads TGTGCCAGCTCACTCCTGACAGGGCTGAACACTGAAGCTTTCTTT.

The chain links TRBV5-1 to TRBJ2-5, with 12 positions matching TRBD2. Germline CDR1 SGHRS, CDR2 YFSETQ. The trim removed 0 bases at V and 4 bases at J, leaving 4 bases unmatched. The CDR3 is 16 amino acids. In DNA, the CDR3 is TGCGCCAGCAGCTTGGGTACTAGCGGGGGGAGAGAGACCCAGTACTTC. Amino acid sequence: CASSLGTSGGRETQYF.

The CDR3 loop is CASSEARWVWPSRESGNTIYF. The CDR3 DNA follows: TGTGCCAGCAGTGAAGCTAGATGGGTTTGGCCGTCGAGGGAATCTGGAAACACCATATATTTT. The genes are TRBV6-1 and TRBJ1-3; no reliable D call. Germline-derived CDR1 and CDR2 are MNHNS and SASEGT. This CDR3 contains 21 residues. V was clipped by 0 bases and J by 1 base, with 25 bases between them.

DNA of the CDR3: TGCGCCAGCAGCCAAGAAGTCCTAGCGGGACGATCGGGGGAGCTGTTTTTT. Its protein is CASSQEVLAGRSGELFF. The rearrangement links TRBV4-3 to TRBJ2-2, with 9 positions matching TRBD2. The CDR3 length is 17 residues. With V trimmed by 0 bases and J by 8 bases, 10 bases remained unmatched. Germline V lookup: CDR1 LGHNA, CDR2 YSLEER.

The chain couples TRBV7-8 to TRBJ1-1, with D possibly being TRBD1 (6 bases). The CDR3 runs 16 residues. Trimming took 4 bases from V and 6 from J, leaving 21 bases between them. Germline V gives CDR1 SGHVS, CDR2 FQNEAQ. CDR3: CASSWKDAVGGAEAFF. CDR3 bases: TGTGCCAGCAGCTGGAAGGACGCAGTTGGGGGCGCTGAAGCTTTCTTT.

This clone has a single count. The CDR3 DNA follows: TGTGCCAGCAGTGAAATGGCGGGCACCGGGGAGCTGTTTTTT. Its protein product is CASSEMAGTGELFF. The rearrangement links TRBV6-1 to TRBJ2-2, with a tentative D call TRBD2 (5 bases). Germline CDR1 reads MNHNS; CDR2 reads SASEGT. Trimming left V 2 bases short and J 4 bases short, with 8 bases between. This CDR3 region has 14 residues.

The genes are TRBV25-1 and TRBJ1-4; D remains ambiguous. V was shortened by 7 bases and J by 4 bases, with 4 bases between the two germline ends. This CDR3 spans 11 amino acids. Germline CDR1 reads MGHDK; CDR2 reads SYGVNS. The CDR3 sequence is CASTINEKLFF. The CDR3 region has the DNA TGTGCCAGCACCATTAATGAAAAACTGTTTTTT.

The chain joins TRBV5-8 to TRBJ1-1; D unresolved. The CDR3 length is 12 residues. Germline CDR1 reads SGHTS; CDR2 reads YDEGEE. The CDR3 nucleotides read TGTGGCTGTGGCGGGCAGAACACTGAAGCTTTCTTT. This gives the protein CGCGGQNTEAFF.

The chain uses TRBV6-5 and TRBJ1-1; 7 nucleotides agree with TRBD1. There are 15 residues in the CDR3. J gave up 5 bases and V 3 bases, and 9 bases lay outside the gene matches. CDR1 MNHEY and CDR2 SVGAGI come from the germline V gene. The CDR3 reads CASSYDDRVGTEAFF. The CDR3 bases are TGTGCCAGCAGTTATGATGACAGGGTAGGGACTGAAGCTTTCTTT.

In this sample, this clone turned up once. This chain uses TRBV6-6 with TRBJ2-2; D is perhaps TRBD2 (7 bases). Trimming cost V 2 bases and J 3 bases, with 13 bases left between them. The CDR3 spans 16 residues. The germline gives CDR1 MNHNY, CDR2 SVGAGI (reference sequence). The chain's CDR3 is CASSYGEGVYTGELFF. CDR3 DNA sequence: TGTGCCAGCAGTTACGGGGAGGGGGTGTACACCGGGGAGCTGTTTTTT.

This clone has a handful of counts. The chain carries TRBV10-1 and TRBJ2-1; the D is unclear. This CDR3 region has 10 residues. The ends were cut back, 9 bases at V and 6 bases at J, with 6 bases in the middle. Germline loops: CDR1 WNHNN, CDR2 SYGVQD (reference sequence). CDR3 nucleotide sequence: TGCGCCAGTAGGGCCAATGAGCAGTTCTTC. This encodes CASRANEQFF.

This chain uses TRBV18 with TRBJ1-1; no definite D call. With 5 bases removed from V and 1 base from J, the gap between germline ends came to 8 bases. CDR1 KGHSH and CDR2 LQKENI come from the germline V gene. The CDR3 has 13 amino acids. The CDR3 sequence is CASSSAENTEAFF. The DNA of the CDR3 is TGTGCCAGCTCATCCGCGGAGAACACTGAAGCTTTCTTT.

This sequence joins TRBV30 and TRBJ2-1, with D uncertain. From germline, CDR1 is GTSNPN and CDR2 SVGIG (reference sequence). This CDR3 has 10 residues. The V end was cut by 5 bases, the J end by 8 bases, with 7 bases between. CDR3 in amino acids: CAWGMYEQFF. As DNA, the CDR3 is TGTGCCTGGGGGATGTATGAGCAGTTCTTC.

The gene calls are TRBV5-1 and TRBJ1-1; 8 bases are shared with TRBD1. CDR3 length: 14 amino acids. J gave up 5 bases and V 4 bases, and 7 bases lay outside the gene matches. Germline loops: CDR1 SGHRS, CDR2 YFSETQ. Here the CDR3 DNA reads TGCGCCAGCAGCCCAGACAGGGGCGAGACTGAAGCTTTCTTT. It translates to CASSPDRGETEAFF.

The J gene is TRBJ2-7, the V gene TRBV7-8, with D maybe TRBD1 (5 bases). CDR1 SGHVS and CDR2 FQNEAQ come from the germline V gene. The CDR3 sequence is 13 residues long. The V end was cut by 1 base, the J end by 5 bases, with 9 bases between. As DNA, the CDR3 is TGTGCCAGCAGCTTAGGGTGGGGCGACGAGCAGTACTTC. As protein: CASSLGWGDEQYF.

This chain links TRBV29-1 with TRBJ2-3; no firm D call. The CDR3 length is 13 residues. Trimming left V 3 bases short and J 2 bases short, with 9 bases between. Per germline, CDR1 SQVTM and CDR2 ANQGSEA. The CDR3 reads CSVDWQDTDTQYF. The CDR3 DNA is TGCAGCGTTGATTGGCAGGACACAGATACGCAGTATTTT.

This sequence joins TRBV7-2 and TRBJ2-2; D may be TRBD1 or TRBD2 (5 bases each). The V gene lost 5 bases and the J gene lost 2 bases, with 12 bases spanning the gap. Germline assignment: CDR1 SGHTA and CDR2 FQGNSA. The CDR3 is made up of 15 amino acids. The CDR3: CASSKGPANTGELFF. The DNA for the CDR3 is TGTGCCAGCAGCAAGGGACCCGCTAACACCGGGGAGCTGTTTTTT.

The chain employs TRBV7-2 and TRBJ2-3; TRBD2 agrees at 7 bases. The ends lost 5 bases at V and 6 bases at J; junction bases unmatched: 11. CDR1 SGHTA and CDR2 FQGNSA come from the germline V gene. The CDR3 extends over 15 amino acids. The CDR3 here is CASSVGLADADTQYF. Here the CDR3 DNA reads TGTGCCAGCAGCGTGGGGCTAGCGGACGCGGATACGCAGTATTTT.

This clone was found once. The CDR3 DNA sequence: TGTGCCAGCAGTTTTCGAGCGGGAGATCGATACGAGCAGTACTTC. It is translated as CASSFRAGDRYEQYF. This chain links TRBV6-5 with TRBJ2-7; 8 bases align to TRBD2. Germline V lookup: CDR1 MNHEY, CDR2 SVGAGI. J lost 4 bases, V lost 4 bases, and 9 bases had no gene match. The CDR3 covers 15 residues.

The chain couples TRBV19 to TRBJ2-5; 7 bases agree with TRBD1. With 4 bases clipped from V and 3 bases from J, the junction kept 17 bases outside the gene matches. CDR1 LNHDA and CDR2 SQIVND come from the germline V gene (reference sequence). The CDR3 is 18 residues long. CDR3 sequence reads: CASSTQTQQEGGKETQYF. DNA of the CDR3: TGTGCCAGTAGTACCCAAACGCAACAAGAAGGGGGCAAAGAGACCCAGTACTTC.

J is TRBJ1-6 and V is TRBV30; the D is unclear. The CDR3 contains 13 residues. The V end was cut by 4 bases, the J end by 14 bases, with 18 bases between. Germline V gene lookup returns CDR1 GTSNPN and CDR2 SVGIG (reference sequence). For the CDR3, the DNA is TGTGCCTGGAATATCGGAGCCCTAAATTCCCTCCACTTT. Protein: CAWNIGALNSLHF.

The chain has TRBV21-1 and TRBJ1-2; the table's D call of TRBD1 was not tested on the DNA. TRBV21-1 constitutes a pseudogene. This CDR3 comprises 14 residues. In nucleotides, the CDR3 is TGTGCCAGGGAATTCTCCGGGACAGGCTATGGCTACACCTTC. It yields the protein CAREFSGTGYGYTF.